These T cell receptor beta chains were read from a single sample in a study of blood T cell repertoires in COVID-19. The method was immunoSEQ multiplex PCR; TCRdb's version includes in-frame clones alone and lacks a portion of them. The table has fewer than 300,000 clones, 85% seen once. Sequenced input: PBMCs or T cells enriched from blood (not recorded which). The origin of the receptors is a woman aged 45 to 65 who had recovered from COVID-19. CDR3s include the opening cysteine and the closing phenylalanine or tryptophan. The D gene is left open where the match is weak. Not all rows give a size; the values are once, few, many and, for expanded clones, a class.

J gene: TRBJ1-6; D gene: .; V gene: TRBV30; clone size: few; CDR3 DNA: TGTGCCGGACAGAAGTTGGATTCACCCCTCCACTTT; CDR3 protein: CAGQKLDSPLHF
J gene: TRBJ2-3; D gene: TRBD2; V gene: TRBV9; clone size: .; CDR3 DNA: TGTGCCAGCAGCGTAGGACTAGCGGGGTCCCTTAGAACTAGCACAGATACGCAGTATTTT; CDR3 protein: CASSVGLAGSLRTSTDTQYF
J gene: TRBJ1-2; D gene: .; V gene: TRBV24-1; clone size: .; CDR3 DNA: TGTGCCACCAGTTCGAGACAGATTAACTATGGCTACACCTTC; CDR3 protein: CATSSRQINYGYTF
J gene: TRBJ2-2; D gene: .; V gene: TRBV5-1; clone size: .; CDR3 DNA: TGCGCCAGCAGCCGGGACTCTCGCACCGGGGAGCTGTTTTTT; CDR3 protein: CASSRDSRTGELFF
J gene: TRBJ1-2; D gene: .; V gene: TRBV18; clone size: .; CDR3 DNA: TGTGCCAGCTCACCAAATGTCCGGGGTGACAATGGCTACACCTTC; CDR3 protein: CASSPNVRGDNGYTF
J gene: TRBJ1-1; D gene: .; V gene: TRBV9; clone size: .; CDR3 DNA: TGTGCCAGCAGCGTAGTGAGTAACACTGAAGCTTTCTTT; CDR3 protein: CASSVVSNTEAFF
J gene: TRBJ1-4; D gene: .; V gene: TRBV7-6; clone size: .; CDR3 DNA: TGTGCCAGCAGCGCGAACTTTGCAACTAATGAAAAACTGTTTTTT; CDR3 protein: CASSANFATNEKLFF
J gene: TRBJ2-7; D gene: .; V gene: TRBV30; clone size: .; CDR3 DNA: TGTGCCTGGAGAAAGGACAGCCGCTCCTACGAGCAGTACTTC; CDR3 protein: CAWRKDSRSYEQYF
J gene: TRBJ2-3; D gene: TRBD2; V gene: TRBV30; clone size: .; CDR3 DNA: TGTGCCTGGAGTGCCAGCGGGGGCACAGATACGCAGTATTTT; CDR3 protein: CAWSASGGTDTQYF
J gene: TRBJ1-2; D gene: TRBD1; V gene: TRBV7-9; clone size: .; CDR3 DNA: TGTGCCAGCGACCGACAGGGGTACAACTATGGCTACACCTTC; CDR3 protein: CASDRQGYNYGYTF
J gene: TRBJ1-1; D gene: .; V gene: TRBV25-1; clone size: .; CDR3 DNA: TGTGCCAGAAGTAGTGGAGGGTGGAACACTGAAGCTTTCTTT; CDR3 protein: CARSSGGWNTEAFF
J gene: TRBJ1-3; D gene: .; V gene: TRBV5-1; clone size: .; CDR3 DNA: TGCGCCAGCAGCGCACGACAGGCGGTTGGCCCTGGAAACACCATATATTTT; CDR3 protein: CASSARQAVGPGNTIYF
J gene: TRBJ1-1; D gene: .; V gene: TRBV30; clone size: .; CDR3 DNA: TGTGCCTGGAAGAATTTAGACAGTCTGAACACTGAAGCTTTCTTT; CDR3 protein: CAWKNLDSLNTEAFF
J gene: TRBJ1-5; D gene: TRBD1; V gene: TRBV6-2/TRBV6-3; clone size: .; CDR3 DNA: TGTGCCAGCAGCGGACAGGGAGGAAATCAGCCCCAGCATTTT; CDR3 protein: CASSGQGGNQPQHF
J gene: TRBJ2-3; D gene: .; V gene: TRBV2; clone size: .; CDR3 DNA: TGTGCCAGCAGTTCAGGGGCAGATACGCAGTATTTT; CDR3 protein: CASSSGADTQYF
J gene: TRBJ1-4; D gene: TRBD1; V gene: TRBV5-1; clone size: few; CDR3 DNA: TGCGCCAGCAGCTGGGATGGGACAGGGGGAAAACTGTTTTTT; CDR3 protein: CASSWDGTGGKLFF